What follows are 4 T cell receptor beta chains derived from one specimen sequenced in a study of cytomegalovirus exposure and HLA in healthy donors. In the PCR, 60 Vbeta and 13 Jbeta primers were used. Using immunoSEQ multiplex PCR, the repertoire was profiled, and TCRdb retains in-frame clones only, with some absent. The top ten hold 1.3% of the sample, which has 160,000 or so clones, 70% to 80% seen once. Sequencing was carried out using PBMCs. All receptors derive from a man in his thirties or forties in good health and CMV-seronegative.

V gene TRBV6-5 combines with J gene TRBJ2-7; D is undetermined. Germline loops: CDR1 MNHEY, CDR2 SVGAGI. Trimming cost V 4 bases and J 0 bases, with 10 bases left between them. This CDR3 is 14 amino acids long. CDR3 sequence: CASSFGSVSYEQYF. CDR3 sequence (DNA): TGTGCCAGCAGTTTCGGGTCCGTCTCCTACGAGCAGTACTTC.

This clone has a handful of counts. V gene TRBV5-6 combines with J gene TRBJ1-5; TRBD1 matches 8 bases. The CDR3 spans 16 residues. Germline trimming cut 3 bases from V and 4 bases from J; bases unmatched to any gene: 9. Germline V lookup: CDR1 SGHDT, CDR2 YYEEEE. In DNA, the CDR3 is TGTGCCAGCAGCTCCCTAGGACAGGGAGGAAATCAGCCCCAGCATTTT. Residues: CASSSLGQGGNQPQHF.

The chain links TRBV7-2 to TRBJ2-7, with a weak D call TRBD2 (7 bases). The CDR3 sequence is 15 residues long. V lost 3 bases to trimming and J lost 0 bases, with 12 bases between them. The germline V gene encodes CDR1 SGHTA and CDR2 FQGNSA. In DNA, the CDR3 is TGTGCCAGCAGCTTGGGGGGGCTCAGCTCCTACGAGCAGTACTTC. Encoded protein: CASSLGGLSSYEQYF.

The count of this clone is one. The CDR3 here is CASSLRGWSGREQEQYF. The CDR3 bases are TGTGCCAGCAGCTTAAGGGGATGGAGCGGGAGGGAGCAGGAGCAGTACTTC. The chain uses TRBV11-2 and TRBJ2-7; 10 nucleotides line up with TRBD2. The V gene's germline CDR1 is SGHAT and CDR2 FQNNGV. The ends lost 2 bases at V and 7 bases at J; junction bases unmatched: 14. The CDR3 covers 17 residues.